Each of the 26 T cell receptor beta chains below was sequenced from the same sample in a study of human T cells and chemical hapten exposure. Time point defined: patch test 3, about 24 weeks after DPC sensitization. Treatment defined: therapeutic diphenylcyclopropenone sensitization with weekly scalp DPC. Each CDR3 protein is one row after TCRdb ran MiXCR on the RACE reads. Altogether 97,000 or so distinct CDR3 sequences are present, 25% to 30% being singletons, with the ten largest covering 10%. The specimen was whole blood, collected in connection with sensitization to the hapten diphenylcyclopropenone (DPC). The source is a man in his forties with alopecia areata. Some clones in this sample may be carry-over from other donors' samples.

The CDR3: CASSEQTSSYEQYF. The CDR3 region has the DNA TGTGCCAGCAGTGAACAGACGAGCTCCTACGAGCAGTACTTC. The chain combines TRBV6-1 with TRBJ2-7, with unresolved D. This CDR3 is built from 14 residues. V was pared by 2 bases and J by 0 bases, with 8 bases between. Looked up from germline, CDR1 is MNHNS and CDR2 is SASEGT.

This chain connects TRBV30 to TRBJ2-1; D call uncertain. Trimming took 3 bases from V and 12 from J, leaving 12 bases between them. This CDR3 is 11 amino acids long. Per germline, CDR1 GTSNPN and CDR2 SVGIG (reference sequence). CDR3 loop: CAWRESFAQFF. The CDR3 nucleotides are TGTGCCTGGAGAGAGAGTTTTGCGCAGTTCTTC.

There are a few counts of this clonotype. The rearrangement joins TRBV5-5 to TRBJ2-7, with no clear D. With 3 bases removed from V and 0 bases from J, the gap between germline ends came to 7 bases. The germline CDR1 and CDR2 sequences are SGHKS and YYEKEE (reference sequence). The CDR3 runs 13 residues. This chain's CDR3 is CASSSPPSYEQYF. CDR3 in DNA: TGTGCCAGCAGCTCACCCCCCTCCTACGAGCAGTACTTC.

V and J are TRBV12-3 or TRBV12-4 and TRBJ2-7, with TRBD1 matching 10 bases. CDR3 size: 14 residues. V shed 7 bases and J 7 bases; nucleotides not matched to a gene: 10. The CDR3 nucleotides are TGTGCCAGCACCTGGGGGACAGGGGTTGGGGAGCAGTACTTC. Protein product: CASTWGTGVGEQYF.

The chain carries TRBV7-9 and TRBJ2-1, with unresolved D. The CDR3 runs 12 residues. The V gene lost 4 bases and the J gene lost 10 bases, with 11 bases spanning the gap. CDR1 and CDR2 (germline): SEHNR, FQNEAQ (reference sequence). Written as DNA, the CDR3 is TGTGCCAGCAGCTCGTCTCTCGGGGAGCAGTTCTTC. This translates into CASSSSLGEQFF. Together with reference TRBV7-9 and TRBJ2-1, the CDR3 gives the full variable domain: DTGVSQNPRHKITKRGQNVTFRCDPISEHNRLYWYRQTLGQGPEFLTYFQNEAQLEKSRLLSDRFSAERPKGSFSTLEIQRTEQGDSAMYLCASSSSLGEQFFGPGTRLTVL.

This clonotype appeared many times. V gene TRBV6-5 combines with J gene TRBJ1-6; no definite D call. V was clipped by 6 bases and J by 0 bases, with 12 bases between them. CDR1 and CDR2 (germline): MNHEY, SVGAGI. This CDR3 comprises 16 residues. CDR3 DNA: TGTGCCAGCAGATTGAGCATGAGCTCCTATAATTCACCCCTCCACTTT. It codes for CASRLSMSSYNSPLHF.

This clonotype has a handful of counts. The chain carries TRBV7-3 and TRBJ2-1; 9 nucleotides match TRBD2. Germline-derived CDR1 and CDR2 are SGHTA and FQGTGA. The ends lost 2 bases at V and 8 bases at J; junction bases unmatched: 7. The CDR3 is 15 amino acids. CDR3 DNA: TGTGCCAGCAGCTTATTGGGCGGGAGGGCTGATGAGCAGTTCTTC. This encodes CASSLLGGRADEQFF.

The table lists this clonotype with a few counts. The J gene is TRBJ2-2, the V gene TRBV4-2; D unclear. With 11 bases removed from V and 6 bases from J, the gap between germline ends came to 13 bases. From germline, CDR1 is LGHNA and CDR2 YNFKEQ. The CDR3 runs 12 residues. The CDR3 region is CASLGLAGELFF. CDR3 DNA: TGTGCCTCTTTGGGGTTGGCCGGGGAGCTGTTTTTT.

For the CDR3, the DNA is TGTGCCAGCAGTTTTGACCTAGCGGACAATGAGCAGTTCTTC. It encodes CASSFDLADNEQFF. The genes are TRBV27 and TRBJ2-1, with 7 positions matching TRBD2. The ends lost 3 bases at V and 5 bases at J; junction bases unmatched: 4. The CDR3 length is 14 residues. CDR1 MNHEY and CDR2 SMNVEV come from the germline V gene (reference sequence).

This clonotype was seen a few times. The rearrangement links TRBV20-1 to TRBJ2-2; 12 bases are shared with TRBD2. J was trimmed by 5 bases and V by 3 bases; bases with no gene match: 7. CDR3 length: 16 amino acids. Per the germline V gene, CDR1 is DFQATT and CDR2 is SNEGSKA (reference sequence). The CDR3 region is CSASSSGRAKTGELFF. The DNA of the CDR3 is TGCAGTGCTAGCTCTAGCGGGAGGGCCAAAACCGGGGAGCTGTTTTTT.

This clonotype was picked up a small number of times. V usage is TRBV12-3 or TRBV12-4 and J usage is TRBJ1-5, with unresolved D. This CDR3 contains 15 residues. Trimming pared 3 bases from V and 4 bases from J, leaving 13 bases between. CDR3 bases: TGTGCCAGCAGTTTTGGTGGTGGCGGTAATCAGCCCCAGCATTTT. Translating it yields CASSFGGGGNQPQHF.

The table lists this clonotype with a few counts. The chain couples TRBV5-1 to TRBJ1-6; D not resolved. The CDR3 contains 14 residues. The germline V gene encodes CDR1 SGHRS and CDR2 YFSETQ. Trimming shortened V by 4 bases and J by 6 bases, and 11 bases separated the two germline ends. CDR3 region: CASSQTGPNSPLHF. The CDR3 DNA reads TGCGCCAGCAGCCAGACCGGACCTAATTCACCCCTCCACTTT.

The V gene is TRBV28, the J gene TRBJ1-1; D gene ambiguous. The CDR3 has 14 residues. Germline V gene lookup returns CDR1 MDHEN and CDR2 SYDVKM. Trimming removed 2 bases at V and 5 bases at J, with 12 bases between. The CDR3 DNA sequence: TGTGCCAGCAGTTTAAGCGTCACTAGAACTGAAGCTTTCTTT. This codes for CASSLSVTRTEAFF.

V and J are TRBV10-2 and TRBJ1-5; D not certain. This CDR3 spans 13 amino acids. CDR1 WSHSY and CDR2 SAAADI come from the germline V gene. Trimming took off 6 bases at V and 7 bases at J, with 13 bases between the two ends. This CDR3 is CASSGTVSQPQHF. In DNA, the CDR3 is TGCGCCAGCAGCGGCACCGTTAGCCAGCCCCAGCATTTT.

The V call is TRBV14, the J call TRBJ1-4, with no clear D. CDR1 is SGHDN and CDR2 is FVKESK in the germline V gene. V lost 4 bases and J 8 bases, leaving 8 bases between the germline ends. This CDR3 has 12 residues. In DNA form, the CDR3 reads TGTGCCAGCAGCCCAGGAGCCGAAAAACTGTTTTTT. This gives the protein CASSPGAEKLFF.

The sample holds a few counts of this clonotype. The V gene is TRBV6-5, the J gene TRBJ1-5; no clear D gene. The CDR3 is 13 residues long. From germline, CDR1 is MNHEY and CDR2 SVGAGI. Between the trimmed V and J ends, which lost 6 bases and 5 bases, there was a span of 11 bases. CDR3 amino acids: CASRVGVHQPQHF. In DNA form, the CDR3 reads TGTGCCAGCAGAGTCGGGGTCCATCAGCCCCAGCATTTT.

The chain employs TRBV5-6 and TRBJ2-7; no clear D. Trimming removed 0 bases from V and 2 bases from J, with 12 bases in between. The CDR3 is 15 amino acids. Germline CDR1 SGHDT, CDR2 YYEEEE. DNA for the CDR3: TGTGCCAGCAGCTTGGACAGTACGGAGACCTACGAGCAGTACTTC. It encodes CASSLDSTETYEQYF.

This chain joins TRBV20-1 and TRBJ2-1; possible D gene TRBD2, 6 bases. The V gene lost 6 bases and the J gene lost 2 bases, with 17 bases spanning the gap. This CDR3 comprises 15 residues. Looked up from germline, CDR1 is DFQATT and CDR2 is SNEGSKA (reference sequence). The DNA for the CDR3 is TGCAGTGCACAACCCCTAGCGATCACCTACAATGAGCAGTTCTTC. It is translated as CSAQPLAITYNEQFF.

The V call is TRBV12-3 or TRBV12-4, the J call TRBJ2-7, with 9 bases fitting TRBD2. The CDR3 runs to 13 residues. The V and J ends lost 6 bases and 4 bases, in that order; junction bases with no gene match: 4. CDR3 loop: CASSHTSGYEQYF. The CDR3 DNA follows: TGTGCCAGCAGCCACACTAGCGGGTACGAGCAGTACTTC.

The chain uses TRBV20-1 and TRBJ2-3; 7 nucleotides line up with TRBD2. This CDR3 comprises 11 residues. Losses at the gene ends were 3 bases for V and 11 bases for J; bases not matched to a gene: 5. CDR1 and CDR2 from the germline V gene are DFQATT and SNEGSKA (reference sequence). Here the CDR3 reads CSASGLAEQYF. The CDR3 nucleotides are TGCAGTGCTAGTGGGCTAGCGGAGCAGTATTTT.

The rearrangement links TRBV6-5 to TRBJ2-7; 8 positions agree with TRBD2. V was clipped by 4 bases and J by 6 bases; unmatched bases: 11. This CDR3 is built from 15 residues. CDR1 MNHEY and CDR2 SVGAGI come from the germline V gene. CDR3: CASSSPGTSGVEQYF. The DNA for the CDR3 is TGTGCCAGCAGTTCCCCCGGGACTAGTGGGGTCGAGCAGTACTTC.

This clonotype has a handful of counts. This chain links TRBV5-1 with TRBJ1-3; D perhaps matches TRBD1 (5 bases). Trimming took off 4 bases at V and 2 bases at J, with 13 bases between the two ends. Germline loops: CDR1 SGHRS, CDR2 YFSETQ. The CDR3 sequence is 15 residues long. The DNA of the CDR3 is TGCGCCAGCAGCCCGGAGGGACGGGCTGGAAACACCATATATTTT. Protein: CASSPEGRAGNTIYF.

In its sample, this clonotype was seen a few times. The V gene is TRBV6-5, the J gene TRBJ2-4; D perhaps matches TRBD2 (5 bases). V lost 5 bases to trimming and J lost 0 bases, with 17 bases between them. Germline values: CDR1 MNHEY, CDR2 SVGAGI. The CDR3 length is 17 residues. CDR3 sequence: CASSPGHTGIAKNIQYF. The CDR3 region has the DNA TGTGCCAGCAGTCCGGGCCACACCGGGATAGCCAAAAACATTCAGTACTTC.

V and J are TRBV7-3 and TRBJ2-1; no reliable D call. This CDR3 contains 13 residues. Trimming pared 3 bases from V and 3 bases from J, leaving 6 bases between. From germline, CDR1 is SGHTA and CDR2 FQGTGA. CDR3 loop: CASSLNNYNEQFF. CDR3 in DNA: TGTGCCAGCAGCTTGAATAACTACAATGAGCAGTTCTTC.

The genes are TRBV20-1 and TRBJ1-1, with D possibly being TRBD1 (5 bases). Germline lookup yields CDR1 DFQATT and CDR2 SNEGSKA (reference sequence). The V gene lost 1 base and the J gene lost 2 bases, with 14 bases spanning the gap. CDR3 length equals 15 residues. The DNA of the CDR3 is TGCAGTGCTAGAGCCTTCCAGGGCCTAAACACTGAAGCTTTCTTT. Translating gives CSARAFQGLNTEAFF.

This clonotype was observed a few times. The chain carries TRBV5-1 and TRBJ1-4, with 7 bases fitting TRBD1. This CDR3 has 15 residues. V trimming: 4 bases; J trimming: 5 bases; junction bases outside the gene matches: 8. Germline V CDR1 and CDR2: SGHRS, YFSETQ. The CDR3 protein is CASSQGTAKNEKLFF. The CDR3 bases are TGCGCCAGCAGCCAAGGGACAGCTAAGAATGAAAAACTGTTTTTT.